The following is a T cell receptor beta chain sequence with its context. It has no known antigen specificity. There are no base qualities to consult, and no much larger clone falls within one base. Stable Graves' hyperthyroidism was defined as no progression to ophthalmopathy during 18 months of follow-up. The hyperthyroidism patients were between 18 and 65 years old and newly diagnosed, with a disease duration of less than 2 months. Any patient with an uncontrolled infection, another autoimmune disease, pregnancy or lactation was excluded. Diagnoses were established on the basis of clinical symptoms, serum thyroxine and TRAb, thyroid ultrasound, and orbital computed tomography. PBMCs were isolated from around 10 ml of fresh peripheral blood by Ficoll-Paque density gradient centrifugation. Trizol reagent was used to extract total RNA, and RNA quality was then checked on an Agilent 2100 Bioanalyzer.

The CDR3 covers 14 residues, taking in both the cysteine and the phenylalanine. Just CDR3 DNA is preserved here, 42 bases in frame from base 1. The CDR1 and CDR2 encoded by the germline V gene (reference sequence) are DFQATT and SNEGSKA. Deletion took 5 bases off V and 4 bases off J, with a span of 17 bases between the germline ends. This sample was taken from a study of T cells in Graves' hyperthyroidism and ophthalmopathy (dated by TCRdb to the late 2010s). For context, the study as a whole: Peripheral blood samples were taken at initial diagnosis, before any treatment was given. To identify distinguishing TCR V-J signatures, a discovery cohort of 100 patients was used, comprising approximately 40 with Graves' ophthalmopathy and approximately 57 with stable Graves' hyperthyroidism. An independent validation cohort of under 20 hyperthyroidism patients and more than 15 patients who later progressed to ophthalmopathy tested prospective prediction of ophthalmopathy. The 100 discovery patients were divided at random into training and test sets in a 7:3 ratio. In about 6 Graves' hyperthyroidism patients, the study also compared T-cell repertoires from thyroid tissue with T-cell repertoires from blood. Once sampling was done, hyperthyroidism patients were given methimazole at a starting dose of 30 mg daily, whereas ophthalmopathy patients were given high-dose intravenous methylprednisolone. According to the paper, TCR Vbeta CDR3 sequencing was carried out on 135 peripheral blood samples, which came from some 41 ophthalmopathy, about 75 hyperthyroidism and approximately 17 progressor patients.

Amplification of TCR beta CDR3 regions was carried out from RNA transcripts. The first round of RT-PCR for the TCR CDR3 was performed with the HTBI primer set and the Qiagen OneStep RT-PCR kit. Libraries were constructed in a second round of multiplex PCR, after which size selection and purification were performed. Libraries were sequenced paired-end with 100 bp reads on an Illumina HiSeq2000. The study's processing was this. SOAPnuke was used to process the raw data, removing reads that contained adapters or uncalled bases, had a mean Phred below 15, or lacked an exact match to the constant primer or identifier. High-quality paired reads were merged using COPE v1.2.5, and each unique nucleotide sequence was defined as a clonotype. MiTCR v1.1 was used to align the clonotypes against IMGT TRBV, TRBD and TRBJ reference segments. Analysis was restricted to V-J combinations with a frequency above 0.0001, which covered 99% to 99.2% of repertoires. A TCS score was defined as the ratio between F50 (clonal expansion) and ExV (chaos), using BLOSUM62-based TCRdist between CDR3 peptides within each V-J. Welch's t-statistics and random forest reduced some 510 V-J features to about 12, which were used in a naive Bayes classifier (R e1071). TCRdb ran its own pipeline on the public reads, namely fastp trimming at Q25 and MiXCR clone calling, and kept in-frame beta chains. Here each entry gathers all rows of one CDR3 protein and keeps the most common genes and DNA. TCRdb, rather than the study authors, made the V and J calls. The sample table contains hundreds of thousands of distinct CDR3 sequences; only one count was recorded for 14% of them. The ten largest clones represent about 14% of the sample.

General study outcomes and caveats: In validation, the model predicted progression to ophthalmopathy with approximately 71% sensitivity and about 73% specificity, a median of 6.5 months before onset. Most expanded thyroid clonotypes (frequency above 0.001) were also detected in blood, a finding suggesting that blood repertoires may reflect thyroid immune responses. Sample size was not statistically predetermined, and investigators were not blinded to group allocation. A model built on a 13 V-J signature distinguished ophthalmopathy from stable hyperthyroidism, reaching 87.88% sensitivity and 81.08% specificity in cross-validation and 80%/75% in testing.

The rearrangement joined TRBV20-1 to TRBJ1-2; the D region possibly corresponds to TRBD1 (5 bases align). Material for sequencing was blood. This sequence was found in a woman in her thirties or forties with Graves' hyperthyroidism. CDR3 sequence: CSAPVGARAYGYTF. Here is the DNA: TGCAGTGCTCCTGTTGGGGCGCGGGCCTATGGCTACACCTTC.